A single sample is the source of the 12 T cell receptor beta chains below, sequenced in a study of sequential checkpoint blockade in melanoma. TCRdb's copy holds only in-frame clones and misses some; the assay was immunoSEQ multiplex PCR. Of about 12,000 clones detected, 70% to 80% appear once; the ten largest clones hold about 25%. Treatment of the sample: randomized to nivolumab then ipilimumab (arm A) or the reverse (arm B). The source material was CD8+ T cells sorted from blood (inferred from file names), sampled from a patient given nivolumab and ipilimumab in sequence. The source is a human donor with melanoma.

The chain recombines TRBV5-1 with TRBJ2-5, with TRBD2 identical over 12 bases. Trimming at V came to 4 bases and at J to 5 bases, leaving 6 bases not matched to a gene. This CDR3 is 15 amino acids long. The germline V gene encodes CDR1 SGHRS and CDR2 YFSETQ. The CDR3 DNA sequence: TGCGCCAGCAGCCCCCGGACTAGCGGGGTTGAGACCCAGTACTTC. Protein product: CASSPRTSGVETQYF.

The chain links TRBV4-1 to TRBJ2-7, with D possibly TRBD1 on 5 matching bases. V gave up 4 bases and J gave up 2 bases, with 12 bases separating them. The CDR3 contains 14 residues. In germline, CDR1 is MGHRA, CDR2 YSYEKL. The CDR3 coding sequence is TGCGCCAGCAGCCCCCGGGCAGGGCCCTACGAGCAGTACTTC. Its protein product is CASSPRAGPYEQYF.

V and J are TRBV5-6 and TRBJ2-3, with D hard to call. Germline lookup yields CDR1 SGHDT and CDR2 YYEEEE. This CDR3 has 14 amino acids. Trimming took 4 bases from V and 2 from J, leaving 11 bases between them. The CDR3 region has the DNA TGTGCCAGCAGCCCTTCTTACTTCACAGATACGCAGTATTTT. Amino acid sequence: CASSPSYFTDTQYF.

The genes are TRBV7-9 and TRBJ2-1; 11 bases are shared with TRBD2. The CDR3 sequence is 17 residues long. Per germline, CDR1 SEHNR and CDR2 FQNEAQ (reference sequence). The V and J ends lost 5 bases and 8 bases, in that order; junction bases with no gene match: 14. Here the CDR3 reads CASSLGASGGRGDEQFF. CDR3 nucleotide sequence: TGTGCCAGCAGCCTGGGCGCTAGCGGGGGGCGGGGCGATGAGCAGTTCTTC.

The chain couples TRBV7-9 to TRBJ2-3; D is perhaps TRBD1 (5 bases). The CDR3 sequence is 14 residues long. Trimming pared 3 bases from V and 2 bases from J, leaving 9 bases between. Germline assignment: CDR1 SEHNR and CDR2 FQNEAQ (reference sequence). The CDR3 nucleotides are TGTGCCAGCAGCTTGGGCAGGGCCACAGATACGCAGTATTTT. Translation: CASSLGRATDTQYF.

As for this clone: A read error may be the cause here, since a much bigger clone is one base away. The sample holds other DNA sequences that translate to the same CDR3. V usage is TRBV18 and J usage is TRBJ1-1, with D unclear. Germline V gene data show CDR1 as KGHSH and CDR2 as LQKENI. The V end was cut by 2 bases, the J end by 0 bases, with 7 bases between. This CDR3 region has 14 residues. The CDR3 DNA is TGTGCCAGCTCACCATCGGTTTTGAACACTGAAGCTTTCTTT. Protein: CASSPSVLNTEAFF.

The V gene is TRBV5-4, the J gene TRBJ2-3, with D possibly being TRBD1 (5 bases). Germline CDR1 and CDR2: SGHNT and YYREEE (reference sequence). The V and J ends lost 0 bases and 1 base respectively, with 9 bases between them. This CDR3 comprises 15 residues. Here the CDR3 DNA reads TGTGCCAGCAGCTTGGGGGGCGCCGGCACAGATACGCAGTATTTT. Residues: CASSLGGAGTDTQYF.

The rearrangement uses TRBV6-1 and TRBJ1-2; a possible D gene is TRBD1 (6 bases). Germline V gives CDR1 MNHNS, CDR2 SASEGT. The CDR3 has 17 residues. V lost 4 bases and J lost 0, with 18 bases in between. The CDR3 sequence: CASSGPQTGTSNYGYTF. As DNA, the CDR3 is TGTGCCAGCAGTGGCCCCCAAACAGGGACCTCTAACTATGGCTACACCTTC.

Here the CDR3 DNA reads TGTGCCAGCAGCGTTCGGGGGGGGAATCATGTATCGGGAGGCTACACCTTC. This translates into CASSVRGGNHVSGGYTF. The chain combines TRBV9 with TRBJ1-2, with TRBD1 as a possible D gene (5 bases). The CDR3 consists of 17 residues. Germline V CDR1 and CDR2: SGDLS, YYNGEE. The V end lost 2 bases, the J end lost 8 bases, and 25 bases lay between the germline ends.

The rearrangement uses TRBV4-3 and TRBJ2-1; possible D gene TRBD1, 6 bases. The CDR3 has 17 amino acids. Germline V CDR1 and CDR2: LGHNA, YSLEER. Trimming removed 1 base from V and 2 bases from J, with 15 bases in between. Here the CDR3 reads CASSQVLDWTAYNEQFF. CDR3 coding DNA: TGCGCCAGCAGCCAAGTCTTGGATTGGACAGCCTACAATGAGCAGTTCTTC.

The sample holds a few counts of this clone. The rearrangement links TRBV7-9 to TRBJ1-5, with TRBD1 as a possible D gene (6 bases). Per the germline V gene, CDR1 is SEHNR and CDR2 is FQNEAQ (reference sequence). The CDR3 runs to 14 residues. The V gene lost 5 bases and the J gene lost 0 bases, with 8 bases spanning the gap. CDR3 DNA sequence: TGTGCCAGCAGCCGGACAGATAGCAATCAGCCCCAGCATTTT. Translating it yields CASSRTDSNQPQHF.

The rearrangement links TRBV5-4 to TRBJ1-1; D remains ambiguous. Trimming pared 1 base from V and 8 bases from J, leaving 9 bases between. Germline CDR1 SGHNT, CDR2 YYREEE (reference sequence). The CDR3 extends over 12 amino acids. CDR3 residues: CASSLSAGEAFF. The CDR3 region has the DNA TGTGCCAGCAGCTTGTCGGCAGGCGAAGCTTTCTTT.